This TCR beta chain is from a study of cytomegalovirus exposure and HLA in healthy donors. General study findings and limits: The authors confirmed in vitro that three CMV-associated chains were specific for CMV antigens.

Of note for this clone: The antigen is not known.

Germline lookup yields CDR1 SGHDT and CDR2 YYEEEE. The CDR3 is 18 residues long. V shed 1 base, J shed 0 bases, and the junction held 7 bases outside the gene matches. Method: immunoSEQ multiplex PCR; TCRdb's copy keeps in-frame clones and lacks some. The data show about 110,000 clones, approximately 95% seen once. The clonotype was recovered from a woman aged 18-29 years in good health and CMV-seronegative. Sequencing input: PBMCs. This chain connects TRBV5-6 to TRBJ2-6, with 7 bases that match TRBD1. The CDR3 loop is CASSLRTGVYSGANVLTF. CDR3 DNA: TGTGCCAGCAGCTTGCGGACAGGCGTTTACTCTGGGGCCAACGTCCTGACTTTC.